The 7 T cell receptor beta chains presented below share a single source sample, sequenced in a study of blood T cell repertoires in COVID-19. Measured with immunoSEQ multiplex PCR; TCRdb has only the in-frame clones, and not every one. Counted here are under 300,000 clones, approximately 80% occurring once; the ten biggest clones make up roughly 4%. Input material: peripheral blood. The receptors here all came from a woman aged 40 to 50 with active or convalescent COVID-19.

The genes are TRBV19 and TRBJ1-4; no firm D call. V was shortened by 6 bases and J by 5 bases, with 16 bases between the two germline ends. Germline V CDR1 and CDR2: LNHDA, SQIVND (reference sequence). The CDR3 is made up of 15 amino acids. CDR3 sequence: CASSPSTLRNEKLFF. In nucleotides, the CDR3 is TGTGCCAGTAGCCCTTCAACGCTTCGGAATGAAAAACTGTTTTTT. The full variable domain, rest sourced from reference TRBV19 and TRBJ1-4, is DGGITQSPKYLFRKEGQNVTLSCEQNLNHDAMYWYRQDPGQGLRLIYYSQIVNDFQKGDIAEGYSVSREKKESFPLTVTSAQKNPTAFYLCASSPSTLRNEKLFFGSGTQLSVL.

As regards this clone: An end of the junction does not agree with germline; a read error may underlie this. CDR3 sequence reads: CASSSLDRSPLHF. In DNA, the CDR3 is TGCGCCAGCAGCTCCCTAGACAGGTCCCCCTTACATTTT. This chain links TRBV5-1 with TRBJ1-3, with D perhaps matching TRBD1 (6 bases). The CDR3 runs 13 residues. The germline CDR1 and CDR2 sequences are SGHRS and YFSETQ.

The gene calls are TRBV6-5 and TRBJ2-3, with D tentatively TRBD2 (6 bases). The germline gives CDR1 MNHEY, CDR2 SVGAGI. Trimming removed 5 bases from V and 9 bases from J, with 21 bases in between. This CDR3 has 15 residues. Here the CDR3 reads CASSRDSAGLETQYF. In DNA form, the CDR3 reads TGTGCCAGCAGTCGGGACTCGGCGGGTCTCGAAACGCAGTATTTT.

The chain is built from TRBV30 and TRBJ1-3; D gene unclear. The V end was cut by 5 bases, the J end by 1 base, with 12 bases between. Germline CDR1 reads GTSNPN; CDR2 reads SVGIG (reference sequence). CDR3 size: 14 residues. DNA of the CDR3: TGTGCCTGGTCCCGGTTTAATTCTGGAAACACCATATATTTT. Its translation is CAWSRFNSGNTIYF.

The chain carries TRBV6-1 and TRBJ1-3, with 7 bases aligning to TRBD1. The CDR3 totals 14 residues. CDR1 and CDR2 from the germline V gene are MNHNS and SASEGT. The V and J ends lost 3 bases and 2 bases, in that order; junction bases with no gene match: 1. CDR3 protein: CASSERGPGNTIYF. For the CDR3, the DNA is TGTGCCAGCAGTGAGAGGGGGCCTGGAAACACCATATATTTT.

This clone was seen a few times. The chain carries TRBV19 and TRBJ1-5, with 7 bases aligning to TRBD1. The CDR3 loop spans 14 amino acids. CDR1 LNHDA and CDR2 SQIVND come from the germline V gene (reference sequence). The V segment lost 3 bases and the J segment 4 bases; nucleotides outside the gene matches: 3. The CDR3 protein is CASSMTGRNQPQHF. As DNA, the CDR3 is TGTGCCAGTAGTATGACAGGGAGAAATCAGCCCCAGCATTTT. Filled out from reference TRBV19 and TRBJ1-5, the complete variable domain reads DGGITQSPKYLFRKEGQNVTLSCEQNLNHDAMYWYRQDPGQGLRLIYYSQIVNDFQKGDIAEGYSVSREKKESFPLTVTSAQKNPTAFYLCASSMTGRNQPQHFGDGTRLSIL.

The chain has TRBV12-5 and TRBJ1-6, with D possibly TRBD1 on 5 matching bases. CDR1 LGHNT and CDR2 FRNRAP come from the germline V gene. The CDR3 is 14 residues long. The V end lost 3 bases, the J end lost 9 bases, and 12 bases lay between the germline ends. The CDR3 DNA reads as TGTGCTAGTGGTTTAACATCAGGGTTTTCACCCCTCCACTTT. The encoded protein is CASGLTSGFSPLHF.